Following are 22 T cell receptor beta chains from one sample sequenced in a study of T cell responses to AZD1222 COVID-19 vaccine. TCRdb keeps only in-frame clones here, not all; method: immunoSEQ multiplex PCR. The table includes roughly 260,000 clones, over 90% detected once. The material was peripheral blood, obtained on day 0 of AZD1222 vaccination. The receptors were gathered from an adult in good health.

J is TRBJ2-7 and V is TRBV12-3 or TRBV12-4; TRBD1 agrees at 8 bases. The CDR3 has 12 amino acids. The ends lost 6 bases at V and 2 bases at J; junction bases unmatched: 0. CDR3 loop: CASRGQAYEQYF. The DNA of the CDR3 is TGTGCCAGCAGGGGACAGGCCTACGAGCAGTACTTC.

The chain has TRBV2 and TRBJ1-4, with 9 bases lining up with TRBD1. The CDR3 loop spans 14 amino acids. Germline V gives CDR1 SNHLY, CDR2 FYNNEI. Trimming took 6 bases from V and 7 from J; bases not matched to a gene: 6. The DNA for the CDR3 is TGTGCCAGCAGAGGGAGGGACAGGGTTGAAAAACTGTTTTTT. Its protein product is CASRGRDRVEKLFF. Variable domain in full (rest from reference TRBV2 and TRBJ1-4): EPEVTQTPSHQVTQMGQEVILRCVPISNHLYFYWYRQILGQKVEFLVSFYNNEISEKSEIFDDQFSVERPDGSNFTLKIRSTKLEDSAMYFCASRGRDRVEKLFFGSGTQLSVL.

The chain links TRBV9 to TRBJ1-2; no clear D. Trimming pared 0 bases from V and 4 bases from J, leaving 13 bases between. The CDR3 has 15 amino acids. Germline lookup yields CDR1 SGDLS and CDR2 YYNGEE. CDR3 sequence: CASSVVPLPGYGYTF. The CDR3 region has the DNA TGTGCCAGCAGCGTAGTTCCACTCCCCGGCTATGGCTACACCTTC.

J is TRBJ1-1 and V is TRBV4-2; D uncertain. The CDR3 spans 13 residues. Germline lookup yields CDR1 LGHNA and CDR2 YNFKEQ. V lost 0 bases, J lost 11 bases, and 13 bases lay in between. CDR3 nucleotides: TGTGCCAGCAGCCAAGATTGGGAACAGCCGGCTTTCTTT. Protein sequence: CASSQDWEQPAFF.

The chain recombines TRBV11-2 with TRBJ1-2, with D possibly being TRBD1 (6 bases). This CDR3 contains 14 residues. Germline CDR1 is SGHAT and CDR2 is FQNNGV. Trimming cost V 9 bases and J 7 bases, with 21 bases left between them. The CDR3 sequence: CASRGLRDNRGYTF. Here the CDR3 DNA reads TGTGCCAGTAGAGGTCTTCGGGACAATCGTGGCTACACCTTC. Looking up the rest from reference TRBV11-2 and TRBJ1-2 gives the full variable domain: EAGVAQSPRYKIIEKRQSVAFWCNPISGHATLYWYQQILGQGPKLLIQFQNNGVVDDSQLPKDRFSAERLKGVDSTLKIQPAKLEDSAVYLCASRGLRDNRGYTFGSGTRLTVV.

This clone was counted a single time. The chain links TRBV20-1 to TRBJ1-1; 9 nucleotides align to TRBD1. This CDR3 is 11 amino acids long. V was pared by 6 bases and J by 11 bases, with 7 bases of the junction left unmatched. Germline assignment: CDR1 DFQATT and CDR2 SNEGSKA (reference sequence). CDR3 sequence (DNA): TGCAGTGCCTGGGACAGGGCCAAGGCTTTCTTT. It translates to CSAWDRAKAFF.

The chain is built from TRBV29-1 and TRBJ2-2, with D unclear. Germline lookup yields CDR1 SQVTM and CDR2 ANQGSEA. The CDR3 runs 14 residues. Deletions cut 4 bases from V and 2 bases from J, with 11 bases between. The DNA of the CDR3 is TGCAGCGTTGTGGCAGGTACCAACACCGGGGAGCTGTTTTTT. It translates to CSVVAGTNTGELFF.

V is TRBV12-3 or TRBV12-4 and J is TRBJ1-5, with D unresolved. This CDR3 region has 13 residues. Trimming removed 3 bases from V and 1 base from J, with 4 bases in between. The CDR3 sequence is CASSLASNQPQHF. The CDR3 coding sequence is TGTGCCAGCAGTTTGGCCAGCAATCAGCCCCAGCATTTT.

This chain connects TRBV3-1 (or the pseudogene TRBV3-2) to TRBJ1-2; no clear D. The CDR3 covers 15 residues. Looked up from germline, CDR1 is LGHDT and CDR2 is YNNKEL (reference sequence). The V end lost 0 bases, the J end lost 1 base, and 9 bases lay between the germline ends. The CDR3 here is CASSQDSRFNYGYTF. For the CDR3, the DNA is TGTGCCAGCAGCCAAGACAGTCGTTTTAACTATGGCTACACCTTC.

The chain is built from TRBV19 and TRBJ1-5; D is uncertain. In germline, CDR1 is LNHDA, CDR2 SQIVND (reference sequence). Trimming stripped 3 bases from V and 2 bases from J, with 20 bases between. This CDR3 is 18 amino acids long. The CDR3 protein is CASSIPSTSPLGNQPQHF. Here the CDR3 DNA reads TGTGCCAGTAGTATCCCCTCGACAAGTCCCCTCGGCAATCAGCCCCAGCATTTT. The variable domain in full, with the rest retrieved from reference TRBV19 and TRBJ1-5, is DGGITQSPKYLFRKEGQNVTLSCEQNLNHDAMYWYRQDPGQGLRLIYYSQIVNDFQKGDIAEGYSVSREKKESFPLTVTSAQKNPTAFYLCASSIPSTSPLGNQPQHFGDGTRLSIL.

The chain employs TRBV19 and TRBJ1-2, with D uncertain. V was pared by 5 bases and J by 5 bases, with 18 bases between. Germline values: CDR1 LNHDA, CDR2 SQIVND (reference sequence). The CDR3 sequence is 15 residues long. CDR3 amino acids: CASSRGNLKAYGYTF. The CDR3 DNA is TGTGCCAGTAGTCGGGGTAACCTCAAGGCATATGGCTACACCTTC.

This sequence joins TRBV19 and TRBJ2-5; weak D call: TRBD1 (5 bases). The CDR3 is 13 residues long. Looked up from germline, CDR1 is LNHDA and CDR2 is SQIVND (reference sequence). With 3 bases removed from V and 3 bases from J, the gap between germline ends came to 8 bases. CDR3 loop: CASSISQEETQYF. The DNA for the CDR3 is TGTGCCAGTAGTATCTCACAGGAAGAGACCCAGTACTTC.

The J gene is TRBJ2-7, the V gene TRBV29-1; 9 bases fit TRBD2. The trim removed 1 base at V and 3 bases at J, leaving 7 bases unmatched. Germline values: CDR1 SQVTM, CDR2 ANQGSEA. The length of the CDR3 is 15 residues. CDR3 coding DNA: TGCAGCGTTGAAGCCGGGACTAGCTTTAACTACGAGCAGTACTTC. The encoded protein is CSVEAGTSFNYEQYF.

The chain uses TRBV12-3 or TRBV12-4 and TRBJ1-1; possible D gene TRBD1, 5 bases. V was shortened by 7 bases and J by 7 bases, with 10 bases between the two germline ends. The CDR3 consists of 11 residues. In nucleotides, the CDR3 is TGTGCCAGCAAATACGGGGGTGAAGCTTTCTTT. Translation: CASKYGGEAFF.

The chain couples TRBV13 to TRBJ2-7, with unresolved D. Germline V lookup: CDR1 PRHDT, CDR2 FYEKMQ (reference sequence). V was trimmed by 3 bases and J by 4 bases, leaving 13 bases between them. This CDR3 contains 14 residues. The CDR3 sequence is CASSFGRNQYEQYF. The DNA of the CDR3 is TGTGCCAGCAGCTTTGGAAGAAACCAATACGAGCAGTACTTC. The full variable domain, rest sourced from reference TRBV13 and TRBJ2-7, is AAGVIQSPRHLIKEKRETATLKCYPIPRHDTVYWYQQGPGQDPQFLISFYEKMQSDKGSIPDRFSAQQFSDYHSELNMSSLELGDSALYFCASSFGRNQYEQYFGPGTRLTVT.

This clone showed up just a few times. This chain connects TRBV7-2 to TRBJ2-2; D is undetermined. CDR1 and CDR2 from the germline V gene are SGHTA and FQGNSA. Trimming shortened V by 11 bases and J by 0 bases, and 10 bases separated the two germline ends. The CDR3 covers 13 residues. CDR3 in amino acids: CAPRGANTGELFF. CDR3 DNA: TGTGCCCCCCGAGGCGCGAACACCGGGGAGCTGTTTTTT.

For this clone: This sample includes further DNA sequences coding for the same CDR3. The V call is TRBV28, the J call TRBJ1-1; possibly TRBD1 for D (6 bases). This CDR3 region has 13 residues. The ends were cut back, 7 bases at V and 4 bases at J, with 13 bases in the middle. The germline CDR1 and CDR2 sequences are MDHEN and SYDVKM. CDR3 protein: CASTPGVPTEAFF. Written as DNA, the CDR3 is TGTGCCAGCACCCCAGGGGTCCCCACTGAAGCTTTCTTT.

As concerns this clone: Other nucleotide sequences from this sample produce the same CDR3. The V and J genes are TRBV2 and TRBJ2-5; D is perhaps TRBD1 (6 bases). The CDR3 consists of 12 residues. Germline assignment: CDR1 SNHLY and CDR2 FYNNEI. V lost 3 bases and J 4 bases, leaving 6 bases between the germline ends. The CDR3 reads CASSDRGETQYF. The CDR3 nucleotides are TGTGCCAGCAGTGACAGGGGAGAGACCCAGTACTTC.

V is TRBV18 and J is TRBJ2-2; D is ambiguous. CDR3 length equals 14 residues. V lost 3 bases to trimming and J lost 5 bases, with 10 bases between them. Germline lookup yields CDR1 KGHSH and CDR2 LQKENI. Here the CDR3 reads CASSPYGGTGELFF. The DNA for the CDR3 is TGTGCCAGCTCACCCTACGGTGGAACCGGGGAGCTGTTTTTT.

This chain joins TRBV2 and TRBJ1-2; D uncertain. CDR1 is SNHLY, CDR2 FYNNEI, per germline. The ends were cut back, 4 bases at V and 0 bases at J, with 9 bases in the middle. The CDR3 runs 14 residues. The CDR3 region is CASSARVTNYGYTF. The CDR3, as DNA: TGTGCCAGCAGTGCCCGGGTGACTAACTATGGCTACACCTTC.

This chain connects TRBV7-2 to TRBJ1-6, with 8 bases identical to TRBD1. The CDR3 consists of 16 residues. Germline assignment: CDR1 SGHTA and CDR2 FQGNSA. V lost 1 base, J lost 3 bases, and 2 bases stayed unmatched. CDR3 in DNA: TGTGCCAGCAGCTTAGAGGGGACAGGCTATAATTCACCCCTCCACTTT. Translating gives CASSLEGTGYNSPLHF. Together with reference TRBV7-2 and TRBJ1-6, the CDR3 gives the full variable domain: GAGVSQSPSNKVTEKGKDVELRCDPISGHTALYWYRQSLGQGLEFLIYFQGNSAPDKSGLPSDRFSAERTGGSVSTLTIQRTQQEDSAVYLCASSLEGTGYNSPLHFGNGTRLTVT.

This clone was picked up a small number of times. This sequence joins TRBV5-5 and TRBJ1-2, with unresolved D. CDR1 is SGHKS, CDR2 YYEKEE, per germline (reference sequence). This CDR3 is built from 14 residues. V dropped 4 bases and J dropped 3 bases, with 13 bases sitting between them. In DNA, the CDR3 is TGTGCCAGCAGCCTAAACCGAGGTGACTATGGCTACACCTTC. This encodes CASSLNRGDYGYTF.